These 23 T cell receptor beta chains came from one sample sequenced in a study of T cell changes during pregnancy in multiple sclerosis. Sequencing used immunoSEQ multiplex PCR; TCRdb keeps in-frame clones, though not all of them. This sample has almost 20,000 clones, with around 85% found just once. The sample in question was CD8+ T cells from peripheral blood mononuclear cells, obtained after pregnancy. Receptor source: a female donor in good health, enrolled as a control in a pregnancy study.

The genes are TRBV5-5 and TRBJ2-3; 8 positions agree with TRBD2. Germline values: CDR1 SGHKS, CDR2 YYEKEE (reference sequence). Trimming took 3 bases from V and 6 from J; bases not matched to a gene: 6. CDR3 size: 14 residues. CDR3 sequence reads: CASSWTSPPDTQYF. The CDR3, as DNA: TGTGCCAGCAGCTGGACTAGCCCCCCGGATACGCAGTATTTT.

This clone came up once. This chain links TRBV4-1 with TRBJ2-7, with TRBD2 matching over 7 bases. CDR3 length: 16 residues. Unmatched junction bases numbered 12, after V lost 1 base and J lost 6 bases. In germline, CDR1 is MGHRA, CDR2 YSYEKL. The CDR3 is CASSQGGREKGGEQYF. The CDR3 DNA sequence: TGCGCCAGCAGCCAAGGAGGGAGGGAGAAGGGTGGCGAGCAGTACTTC.

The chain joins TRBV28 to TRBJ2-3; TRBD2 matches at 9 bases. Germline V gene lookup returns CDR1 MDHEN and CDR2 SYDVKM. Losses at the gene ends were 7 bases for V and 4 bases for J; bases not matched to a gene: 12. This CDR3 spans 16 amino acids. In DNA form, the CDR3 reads TGTGCCAGCATTAGGGCGGGAAGCGGGGGGCCAGATACGCAGTATTTT. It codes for CASIRAGSGGPDTQYF.

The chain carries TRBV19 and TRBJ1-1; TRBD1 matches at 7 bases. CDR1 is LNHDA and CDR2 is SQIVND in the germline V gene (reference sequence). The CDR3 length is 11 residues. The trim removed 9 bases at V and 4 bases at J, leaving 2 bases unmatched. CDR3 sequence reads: CASQGVTEAFF. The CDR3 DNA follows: TGTGCCAGCCAGGGGGTCACTGAAGCTTTCTTT.

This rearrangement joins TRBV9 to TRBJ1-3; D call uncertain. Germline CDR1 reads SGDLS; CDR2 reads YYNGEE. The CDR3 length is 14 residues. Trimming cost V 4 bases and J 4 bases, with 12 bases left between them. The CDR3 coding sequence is TGTGCCAGCAGCCCCCCCACGGGGGGAAACACCATATATTTT. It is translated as CASSPPTGGNTIYF.

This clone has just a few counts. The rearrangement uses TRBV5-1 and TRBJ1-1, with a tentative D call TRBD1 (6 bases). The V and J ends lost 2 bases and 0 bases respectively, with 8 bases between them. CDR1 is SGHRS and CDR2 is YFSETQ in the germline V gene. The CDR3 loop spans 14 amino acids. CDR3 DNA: TGCGCCAGCAGCTTTACAGGGATGAACACTGAAGCTTTCTTT. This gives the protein CASSFTGMNTEAFF. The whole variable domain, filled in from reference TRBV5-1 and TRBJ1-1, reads KAGVTQTPRYLIKTRGQQVTLSCSPISGHRSVSWYQQTPGQGLQFLFEYFSETQRNKGNFPGRFSGRQFSNSRSEMNVSTLELGDSALYLCASSFTGMNTEAFFGQGTRLTVV.

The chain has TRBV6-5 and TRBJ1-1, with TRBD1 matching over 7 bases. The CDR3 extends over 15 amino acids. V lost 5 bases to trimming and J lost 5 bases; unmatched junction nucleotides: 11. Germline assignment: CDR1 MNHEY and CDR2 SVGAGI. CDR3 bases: TGTGCCAGCAGTCCCCGACAGGGTGGGAGAACTGAAGCTTTCTTT. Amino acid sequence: CASSPRQGGRTEAFF.

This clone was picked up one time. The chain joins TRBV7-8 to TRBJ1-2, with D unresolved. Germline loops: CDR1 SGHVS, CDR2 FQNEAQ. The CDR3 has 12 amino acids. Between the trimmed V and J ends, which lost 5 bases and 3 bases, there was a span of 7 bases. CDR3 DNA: TGTGCCAGCAGCCCCGGGGACTATGGCTACACCTTC. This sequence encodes CASSPGDYGYTF. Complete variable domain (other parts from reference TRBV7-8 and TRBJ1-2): GAGVSQSPRYKVAKRGQDVALRCDPISGHVSLFWYQQALGQGPEFLTYFQNEAQLDKSGLPSDRFFAERPEGSVSTLKIQRTQQEDSAVYLCASSPGDYGYTFGSGTRLTVV.

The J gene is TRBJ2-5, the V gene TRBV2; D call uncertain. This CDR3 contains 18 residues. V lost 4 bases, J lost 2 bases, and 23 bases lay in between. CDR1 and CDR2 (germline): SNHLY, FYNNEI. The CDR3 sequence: CASSGSLKLGLTQETQYF. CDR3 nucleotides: TGTGCCAGCAGTGGGTCCCTAAAGCTCGGATTGACACAAGAGACCCAGTACTTC.

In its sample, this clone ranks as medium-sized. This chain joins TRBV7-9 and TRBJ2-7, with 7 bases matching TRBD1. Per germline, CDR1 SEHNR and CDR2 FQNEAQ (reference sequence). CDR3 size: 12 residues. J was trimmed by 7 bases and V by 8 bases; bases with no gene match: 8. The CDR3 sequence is CASRSQGREQYF. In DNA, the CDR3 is TGTGCCAGCCGATCACAGGGGCGGGAGCAGTACTTC. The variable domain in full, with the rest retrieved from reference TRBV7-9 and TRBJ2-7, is DTGVSQNPRHKITKRGQNVTFRCDPISEHNRLYWYRQTLGQGPEFLTYFQNEAQLEKSRLLSDRFSAERPKGSFSTLEIQRTEQGDSAMYLCASRSQGREQYFGPGTRLTVT.

CDR3 region: CASGGQRANTGELFF. CDR3 sequence (DNA): TGTGCCTCAGGGGGACAGAGAGCGAACACCGGGGAGCTGTTTTTT. The chain combines TRBV9 with TRBJ2-2; TRBD1 matches at 7 bases. The ends lost 10 bases at V and 0 bases at J; junction bases unmatched: 9. The germline V gene encodes CDR1 SGDLS and CDR2 YYNGEE. This CDR3 is built from 15 residues.

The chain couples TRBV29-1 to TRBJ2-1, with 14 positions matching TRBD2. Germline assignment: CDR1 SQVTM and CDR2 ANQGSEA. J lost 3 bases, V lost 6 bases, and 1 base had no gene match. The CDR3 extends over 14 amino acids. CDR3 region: CSVGLAGDYNEQFF. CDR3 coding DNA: TGCAGCGTGGGACTAGCGGGGGACTACAATGAGCAGTTCTTC.

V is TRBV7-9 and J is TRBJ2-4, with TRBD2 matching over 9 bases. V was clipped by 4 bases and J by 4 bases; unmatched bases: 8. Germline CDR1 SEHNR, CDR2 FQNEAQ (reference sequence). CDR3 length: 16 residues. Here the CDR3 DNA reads TGTGCCAGCAGCTCCCCGGTAGCGGGGGCGAAAAACATTCAGTACTTC. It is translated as CASSSPVAGAKNIQYF.

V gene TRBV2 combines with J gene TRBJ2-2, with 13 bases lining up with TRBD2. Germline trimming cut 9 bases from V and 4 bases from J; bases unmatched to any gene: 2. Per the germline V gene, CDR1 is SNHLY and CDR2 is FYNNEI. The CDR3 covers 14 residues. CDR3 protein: CASGLAGATGELFF. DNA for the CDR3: TGTGCCAGTGGACTAGCGGGGGCCACCGGGGAGCTGTTTTTT. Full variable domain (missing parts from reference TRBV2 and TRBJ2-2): EPEVTQTPSHQVTQMGQEVILRCVPISNHLYFYWYRQILGQKVEFLVSFYNNEISEKSEIFDDQFSVERPDGSNFTLKIRSTKLEDSAMYFCASGLAGATGELFFGEGSRLTVL.

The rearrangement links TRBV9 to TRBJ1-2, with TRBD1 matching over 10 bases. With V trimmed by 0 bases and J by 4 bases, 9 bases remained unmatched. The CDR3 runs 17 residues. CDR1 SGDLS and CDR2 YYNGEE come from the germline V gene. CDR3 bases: TGTGCCAGCAGCGTAGGGAGAGAGACAGGGGGCTTCTATGGCTACACCTTC. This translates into CASSVGRETGGFYGYTF.

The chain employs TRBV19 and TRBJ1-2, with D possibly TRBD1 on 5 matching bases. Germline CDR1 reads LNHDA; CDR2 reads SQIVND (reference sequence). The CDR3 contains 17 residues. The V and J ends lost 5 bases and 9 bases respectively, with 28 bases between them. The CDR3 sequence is CASSGTGGGGLFSSYTF. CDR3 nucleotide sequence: TGTGCCAGTAGTGGGACGGGAGGCGGTGGGCTCTTTAGTAGCTACACCTTC.

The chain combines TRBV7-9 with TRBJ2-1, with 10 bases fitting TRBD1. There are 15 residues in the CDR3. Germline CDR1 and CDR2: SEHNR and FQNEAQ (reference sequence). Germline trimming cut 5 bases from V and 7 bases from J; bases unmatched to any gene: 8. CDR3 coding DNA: TGTGCCAGCAGCCCGGACAGGGGGGCTTGGAATGAGCAGTTCTTC. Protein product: CASSPDRGAWNEQFF.

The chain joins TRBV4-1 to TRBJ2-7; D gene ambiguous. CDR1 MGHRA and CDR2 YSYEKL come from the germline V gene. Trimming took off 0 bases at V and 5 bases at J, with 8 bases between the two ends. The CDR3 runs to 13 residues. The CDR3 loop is CASSQDLEDEQYF. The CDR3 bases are TGCGCCAGCAGCCAAGATCTAGAGGACGAGCAGTACTTC.

CDR3 bases: TGTGCCAGCAGTCCCACAGGGTCGGGGAGCACTGAAGCTTTCTTT. This codes for CASSPTGSGSTEAFF. This chain uses TRBV27 with TRBJ1-1; tentative D call: TRBD1 (6 bases). The CDR3 loop spans 15 amino acids. With 5 bases removed from V and 4 bases from J, the gap between germline ends came to 17 bases. In germline, CDR1 is MNHEY, CDR2 SMNVEV (reference sequence).

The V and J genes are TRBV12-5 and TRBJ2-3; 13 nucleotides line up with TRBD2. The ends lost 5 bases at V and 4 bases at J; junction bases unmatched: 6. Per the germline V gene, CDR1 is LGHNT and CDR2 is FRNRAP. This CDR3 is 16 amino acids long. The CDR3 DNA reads TGTGCTAGTGGTAAAACTAGCGGGGGGGCCCCAGATACGCAGTATTTT. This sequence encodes CASGKTSGGAPDTQYF. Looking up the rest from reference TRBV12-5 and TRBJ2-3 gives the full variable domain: DARVTQTPRHKVTEMGQEVTMRCQPILGHNTVFWYRQTMMQGLELLAYFRNRAPLDDSGMPKDRFSAEMPDATLATLKIQPSEPRDSAVYFCASGKTSGGAPDTQYFGPGTRLTVL.

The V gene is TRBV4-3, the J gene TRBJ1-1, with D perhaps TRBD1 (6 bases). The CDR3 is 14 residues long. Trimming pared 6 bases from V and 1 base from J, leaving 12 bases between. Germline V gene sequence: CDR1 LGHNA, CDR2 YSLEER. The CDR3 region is CASRMGATNTEAFF. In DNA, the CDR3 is TGCGCCAGCAGGATGGGGGCTACGAACACTGAAGCTTTCTTT.

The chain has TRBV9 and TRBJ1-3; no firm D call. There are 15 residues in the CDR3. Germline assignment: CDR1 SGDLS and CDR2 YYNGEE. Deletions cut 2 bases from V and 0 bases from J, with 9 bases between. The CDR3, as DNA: TGTGCCAGCAGCGTGGGCCCGAGCTCTGGAAACACCATATATTTT. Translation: CASSVGPSSGNTIYF.

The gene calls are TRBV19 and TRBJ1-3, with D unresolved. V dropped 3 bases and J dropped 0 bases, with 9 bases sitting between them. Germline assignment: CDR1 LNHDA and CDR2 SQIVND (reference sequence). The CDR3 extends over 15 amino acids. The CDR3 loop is CASSIDGNSGNTIYF. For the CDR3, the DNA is TGTGCCAGTAGTATTGACGGGAACTCTGGAAACACCATATATTTT.